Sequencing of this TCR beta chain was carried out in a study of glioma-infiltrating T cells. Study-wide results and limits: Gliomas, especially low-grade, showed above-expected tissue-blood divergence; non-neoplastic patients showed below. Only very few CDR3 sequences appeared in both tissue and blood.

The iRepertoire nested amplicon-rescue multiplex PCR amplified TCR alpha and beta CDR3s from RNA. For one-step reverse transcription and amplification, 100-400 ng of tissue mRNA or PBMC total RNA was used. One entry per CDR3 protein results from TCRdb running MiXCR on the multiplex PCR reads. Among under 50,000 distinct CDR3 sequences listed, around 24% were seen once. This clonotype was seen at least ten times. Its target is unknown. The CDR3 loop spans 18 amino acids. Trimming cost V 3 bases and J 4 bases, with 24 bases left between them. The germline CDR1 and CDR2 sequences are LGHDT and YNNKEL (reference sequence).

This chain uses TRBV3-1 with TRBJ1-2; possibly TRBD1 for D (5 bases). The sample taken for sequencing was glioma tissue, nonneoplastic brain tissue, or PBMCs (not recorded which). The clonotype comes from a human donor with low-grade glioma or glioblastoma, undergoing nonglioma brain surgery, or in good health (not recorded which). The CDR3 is CASSQGRDGALRRYGYTF. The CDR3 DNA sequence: TGTGCCAGCAGCCAGGGCCGGGATGGGGCGCTCCGTCGCTATGGCTACACCTTC.